Listed below are T cell receptor beta chains from one sample, sequenced in a study of T-cell memory formation after mild COVID-19. TCRdb reanalysed the 5' RACE reads using MiXCR and keeps one entry per CDR3 protein. This sample has a few hundred thousand distinct CDR3 sequences, with about 20% found just once. The sequencing input was PBMCs or a T cell subset sorted from them (not recorded which). These receptors were collected from an adult woman who had mild COVID-19 (a few samples of this study predate the infection). Cell type and time point are not known. Each CDR3 is given with its conserved first and last residue. Fields, in order: J gene, clone size, D gene, V gene, CDR3 DNA, CDR3 protein. A D gene is named only where the DNA matches it firmly. Clone size is shown for a subset of rows, as once, few, many or a class of expanded clone.

TRBJ2-5 | once | . | TRBV7-2 | TGTGCCAGCAGCCCCGGACCCAAGGAACAAGAGACCCAGTACTTC | CASSPGPKEQETQYF
TRBJ2-1 | few | . | TRBV29-1 | TGCAGCTGGGGGGTAGGAGGTTTGTCGGGACAGTTCTTC | CSWGVGGLSGQFF
TRBJ2-7 | few | TRBD1 | TRBV7-9 | TGTGCCAGCAGCTTCCGGGACAGGGTCTCCGAGCAGTACTTC | CASSFRDRVSEQYF
TRBJ2-7 | many | . | TRBV7-9 | TGTGCCAGCAGCGACCCCGGGACAAGGGGGACCTACGAGCAGTACTTC | CASSDPGTRGTYEQYF
TRBJ1-1 | . | . | TRBV29-1 | TGCAGGATCAACGATCCTGAAGCTTTCTTT | CRINDPEAFF
TRBJ2-5 | few | . | TRBV20-1 | TGCAGTGCTAGAGAGGGGGTCTACGGGTACCAAGAGACCCAGTACTTC | CSAREGVYGYQETQYF
TRBJ2-3 | . | . | TRBV7-6 | TGTGCCAGCAGATCGAGGAGGGGCACAGATACGCAGTATTTT | CASRSRRGTDTQYF
TRBJ1-2 | . | TRBD1 | TRBV11-2 | TGTGCCAGCAGCACCGCCGGGACAGACTATGGCTACACCTTC | CASSTAGTDYGYTF
TRBJ2-1 | . | . | TRBV24-1 | TGTGCCACCAGTGAGGGATTCCGGGACTCGAAGTTCTTC | CATSEGFRDSKFF
TRBJ1-4 | many | . | TRBV27 | TGTGCCAGCAGGCGTACCAATGAAAAACTGTTTTTT | CASRRTNEKLFF
TRBJ1-5 | . | . | TRBV19 | TGTGCCAGTAGTATCGGTTACTATAGCAATCAGCCCCAGCATTTT | CASSIGYYSNQPQHF
TRBJ2-1 | few | TRBD2 | TRBV7-9 | TGTGCCAGCAGCTTTCTAGCGGGGGCTATGGATGAGCAGTTCTTC | CASSFLAGAMDEQFF
TRBJ2-1 | . | . | TRBV24-1 | TGTGCCACCAGTGATCTAGCGCTGGATAACAATGAGCAGTTCTTC | CATSDLALDNNEQFF
TRBJ1-1 | . | . | TRBV4-1 | TGCGCCAGCAGCCAAGAGGCTGGCAGGGCGAACACTGAAGCTTTCTTT | CASSQEAGRANTEAFF
TRBJ2-1 | . | TRBD2 | TRBV4-2 | TGTGCCAGCAGCCAAGATGTTTTCCTAGCGGGTGCCTACAATGAGCAGTTCTTC | CASSQDVFLAGAYNEQFF